A selection of T cell receptor beta chains follows, all from one sample in a study of T-cell memory formation after mild COVID-19. One entry per CDR3 protein, called by TCRdb with MiXCR from the 5' RACE reads. The sample contains a few hundred thousand distinct CDR3 sequences, more than 15% of which appear only once. Input material: PBMCs or a T cell subset sorted from them (not recorded which). The receptors come from a man aged 18 to 30 who had mild COVID-19 (a few samples of this study predate the infection). Cell type and time point are not known. Both conserved end residues are part of each CDR3. A D gene is named only where the DNA matches it firmly. Some rows mark clone size as missing; the rest say once, few, many or name a class of expanded clone.

D gene	CDR3 length	clone size	J gene	V gene	CDR3 protein	CDR3 DNA
NA	14	many	TRBJ1-4	TRBV12-3/TRBV12-4	CASRQGSTNEKLFF	TGTGCCAGCAGGCAGGGGTCAACTAATGAAAAACTGTTTTTT
NA	12	few	TRBJ1-1	TRBV3-1	CASSHADTEAFF	TGTGCCAGCAGCCACGCTGACACTGAAGCTTTCTTT
NA	13	NA	TRBJ1-4	TRBV6-5	CASSRQRDEKLFF	TGTGCCAGCAGTCGGCAACGAGATGAAAAACTGTTTTTT
NA	16	NA	TRBJ2-2	TRBV4-3	CASSPQGPGLNGELFF	TGCGCCAGCAGCCCCCAGGGGCCAGGGTTGAACGGGGAGCTGTTTTTT
TRBD1	15	NA	TRBJ1-1	TRBV5-1	CASRYSAGGRDEAFF	TGCGCCAGCAGGTATAGCGCAGGGGGCCGTGATGAAGCTTTCTTT
NA	17	NA	TRBJ2-2	TRBV4-1	CASSREGRSPNTGELFF	TGCGCCAGCAGCCGAGAAGGACGGAGCCCAAACACCGGGGAGCTGTTTTTT
NA	14	few	TRBJ1-1	TRBV28	CASSWAGSNTEAFF	TGTGCCAGCAGTTGGGCAGGGTCGAACACTGAAGCTTTCTTT
NA	13	NA	TRBJ1-5	TRBV20-1	CSAPLGGFQPQHF	TGCAGTGCTCCCCTCGGGGGGTTCCAGCCCCAGCATTTT
NA	14	NA	TRBJ2-3	TRBV20-1	CSAGGQPSTDTQYF	TGCAGTGCCGGCGGCCAACCTAGCACAGATACGCAGTATTTT
TRBD2	15	few	TRBJ2-1	TRBV11-2	CASSATSGGYNEQFF	TGTGCCAGCAGCGCTACTAGCGGGGGCTACAATGAGCAGTTCTTC
NA	15	NA	TRBJ2-7	TRBV6-1	CASGLGGDGSYEQYF	TGTGCCAGCGGATTGGGAGGCGACGGCTCCTACGAGCAGTACTTC
TRBD2	14	few	TRBJ2-7	TRBV19	CASSMAGVSYEQYF	TGTGCCAGTAGTATGGCGGGGGTTAGTTACGAGCAGTACTTC
NA	15	few	TRBJ2-7	TRBV19	CASSTVPSGGYEQYF	TGTGCCAGTAGTACCGTCCCTTCCGGGGGCTACGAGCAGTACTTC
NA	15	NA	TRBJ2-1	TRBV9	CASSASSGRYNEQFF	TGTGCCAGCAGCGCAAGTTCAGGGCGGTACAATGAGCAGTTCTTC
NA	15	many	TRBJ2-1	TRBV4-3	CASSQGSSSYNEQFF	TGCGCCAGCAGCCAAGGCTCGAGCTCCTACAATGAGCAGTTCTTC
TRBD2	14	NA	TRBJ2-6	TRBV14	CASRRGSGANVLTF	TGTGCCAGCAGGCGGGGGTCCGGGGCCAACGTCCTGACTTTC
NA	13	few	TRBJ2-1	TRBV19	CASSYGVGNEQFF	TGTGCCAGTAGTTACGGGGTCGGGAATGAGCAGTTCTTC
NA	12	NA	TRBJ2-7	TRBV12-3/TRBV12-4	CASSLSGEEQYF	TGTGCCAGCAGTCTCTCAGGGGAGGAGCAGTACTTC
NA	16	NA	TRBJ2-3	TRBV20-1	CSAKGGATGSTDTQYF	TGCAGTGCTAAGGGTGGGGCTACCGGAAGCACAGATACGCAGTATTTT
NA	13	few	TRBJ1-1	TRBV7-9	CASSPRVATEAFF	TGTGCCAGCAGCCCACGGGTGGCCACTGAAGCTTTCTTT
NA	12	NA	TRBJ2-5	TRBV7-2	CASRGGGEAQYF	TGTGCCAGCAGGGGGGGTGGAGAGGCCCAGTACTTC
TRBD1	15	NA	TRBJ1-5	TRBV9	CASSKTGGLGQPQHF	TGTGCCAGCAGCAAGACAGGGGGCCTAGGTCAGCCCCAGCATTTT
TRBD1	14	few	TRBJ1-5	TRBV18	CASSPGTGHQPQHF	TGTGCCAGCTCTCCCGGGACAGGGCATCAGCCCCAGCATTTT
NA	13	NA	TRBJ2-7	TRBV2	CASRLGGRGEQYF	TGTGCCAGCAGGTTAGGGGGACGTGGCGAGCAGTACTTC
NA	13	NA	TRBJ1-5	TRBV12-3/TRBV12-4	CASSFNGLQPQHF	TGTGCCAGCAGCTTTAATGGGCTTCAGCCCCAGCATTTT
NA	13	many	TRBJ1-1	TRBV18	CASSPSENTEAFF	TGTGCCAGCTCACCATCAGAGAACACTGAAGCTTTCTTT